Each of the 32 T cell receptor beta chains below was sequenced from the same sample in a study of shared clonotypes between healthy human individuals (dated by TCRdb to the early 2020s). For the CD8 naive samples, CD45RO-negative cells were positively selected for CCR7, yielding a CD45RA+CCR7+ population from which TemRA cells were excluded. The library was built by means of the immunoSEQ multiplex PCR assay. The clones in this table, taken by TCRdb from immuneACCESS, are in-frame only. Not every clone is retained; where verified, under half of the shortfall comes from an unresolved V gene, and the cause of the rest is unknown. Present in this sample are more than 2 million clones, just under 95% of which were seen just once. The ten largest clones represent 0.9% to 1.4% of the sample. The sample taken for sequencing was naive CD8+ T cells sorted from blood. This specimen's cell subset or site label, per the study, means: CD45RA+CCR7+. The receptors were gathered from a young man in good health.

The chain links TRBV7-9 to TRBJ1-5; 8 bases fit TRBD1. Germline CDR1 and CDR2: SEHNR and FQNEAQ (reference sequence). The CDR3 is 16 amino acids. V was pared by 2 bases and J by 6 bases, with 9 bases of the junction left unmatched. The CDR3 loop is CASSLSFGTGGQPQHF. CDR3 bases: TGTGCCAGCAGCTTAAGCTTCGGGACAGGAGGTCAGCCCCAGCATTTT.

The chain has TRBV9 and TRBJ1-3, with 8 bases lining up with TRBD1. The CDR3 consists of 16 residues. Losses at the gene ends were 10 bases for V and 11 bases for J; bases not matched to a gene: 23. The germline V gene has CDR1 SGDLS and CDR2 YYNGEE. CDR3 bases: TGTGCCGGGACGGGGACAGGTCTAAGGAAAGAGAGGGCCATATATTTT. Its translation is CAGTGTGLRKERAIYF.

The chain recombines TRBV11-2 with TRBJ2-7; TRBD2 aligns across 12 bases. Trimming took 5 bases from V and 3 from J; bases not matched to a gene: 2. This CDR3 comprises 14 residues. Germline V gene data show CDR1 as SGHAT and CDR2 as FQNNGV. DNA of the CDR3: TGTGCCAGCAGCCCGGGACTAGCGGGCTACGAGCAGTACTTC. Translation: CASSPGLAGYEQYF.

The chain is built from TRBV7-6 and TRBJ2-7, with D possibly matching TRBD1 (6 bases). The germline V gene has CDR1 SGHVS and CDR2 FNYEAQ. CDR3 length equals 12 residues. V lost 5 bases and J 1 base, leaving 6 bases between the germline ends. In nucleotides, the CDR3 is TGTGCCAGCAGCGGGACATCCTACGAGCAGTACTTC. Translated, it gives CASSGTSYEQYF.

This clone occurred a few times. Other DNA sequences in this specimen translate into the identical CDR3. This rearrangement joins TRBV5-6 to TRBJ2-7; D gene unclear. V dropped 0 bases and J dropped 4 bases, with 5 bases sitting between them. CDR3 size: 12 residues. Germline loops: CDR1 SGHDT, CDR2 YYEEEE. This CDR3 is CASSLADYEQYF. CDR3 DNA: TGTGCCAGCAGCTTGGCGGATTACGAGCAGTACTTC.

This clone appeared once. This chain connects TRBV7-9 to TRBJ2-6; D gene ambiguous. The CDR3 runs 15 residues. The V and J ends lost 1 base and 2 bases respectively, with 6 bases between them. The germline V gene encodes CDR1 SEHNR and CDR2 FQNEAQ (reference sequence). The CDR3, as DNA: TGTGCCAGCAGCTTAGGAGAAGCTGGGGCCAACGTCCTGACTTTC. This translates into CASSLGEAGANVLTF.

This clone occurred a few times. Other DNA sequences of this sample code for an identical CDR3. V gene TRBV7-9 combines with J gene TRBJ2-3; D remains ambiguous. Trimming shortened V by 3 bases and J by 0 bases, and 4 bases separated the two germline ends. This CDR3 spans 13 amino acids. Germline CDR1 and CDR2: SEHNR and FQNEAQ (reference sequence). CDR3 sequence (DNA): TGTGCCAGCAGCTTCCCTAGCACAGATACGCAGTATTTT. Translating it yields CASSFPSTDTQYF.

The chain recombines TRBV4-1 with TRBJ1-1, with 9 bases identical to TRBD1. Germline CDR1 reads MGHRA; CDR2 reads YSYEKL. CDR3 length equals 18 residues. Losses at the gene ends were 4 bases for V and 3 bases for J; bases not matched to a gene: 15. The CDR3 region is CASSPDRGSTLGYTEAFF. CDR3 coding DNA: TGCGCCAGCAGCCCGGACAGGGGAAGTACTTTGGGCTACACTGAAGCTTTCTTT.

This chain links TRBV6-4 with TRBJ2-1; the D is unclear. The ends were cut back, 0 bases at V and 4 bases at J, with 10 bases in the middle. There are 15 residues in the CDR3. Germline V gene data show CDR1 as MRHNA and CDR2 as SNTAGT. The CDR3 DNA reads TGTGCCAGCAGTGACTCAGGATCTGCATACAATGAGCAGTTCTTC. Its protein product is CASSDSGSAYNEQFF.

This clone has more than one count but fewer than ten. J is TRBJ2-5 and V is TRBV7-2; D remains ambiguous. Germline values: CDR1 SGHTA, CDR2 FQGNSA. V was clipped by 1 base and J by 2 bases, with 8 bases between them. The CDR3 is 14 residues long. The DNA for the CDR3 is TGTGCCAGCAGCTTAGACAGTGGACAAGAGACCCAGTACTTC. Translated, it gives CASSLDSGQETQYF.

This chain joins TRBV28 and TRBJ1-5; a possible D gene is TRBD1 (6 bases). V was trimmed by 4 bases and J by 0 bases, leaving 13 bases between them. Germline CDR1 reads MDHEN; CDR2 reads SYDVKM. The CDR3 loop spans 16 amino acids. CDR3: CASSSSQGGSNQPQHF. CDR3 in DNA: TGTGCCAGCAGTTCCTCTCAAGGGGGTAGCAATCAGCCCCAGCATTTT.

V and J are TRBV7-9 and TRBJ2-3, with D uncertain. Trimming shortened V by 11 bases and J by 0 bases, and 12 bases separated the two germline ends. This CDR3 comprises 13 residues. In germline, CDR1 is SEHNR, CDR2 FQNEAQ (reference sequence). This CDR3 reads CAGRAASTDTQYF. The CDR3, as DNA: TGTGCCGGACGGGCGGCTAGCACAGATACGCAGTATTTT.

V usage is TRBV13 and J usage is TRBJ1-1; D unclear. This CDR3 has 15 residues. Deletions cut 0 bases from V and 2 bases from J, with 10 bases between. Germline CDR1 reads PRHDT; CDR2 reads FYEKMQ (reference sequence). Written as DNA, the CDR3 is TGTGCCAGCAGCTTAGGGGCAACACCTAACACTGAAGCTTTCTTT. It is translated as CASSLGATPNTEAFF. Full variable domain (missing parts from reference TRBV13 and TRBJ1-1): AAGVIQSPRHLIKEKRETATLKCYPIPRHDTVYWYQQGPGQDPQFLISFYEKMQSDKGSIPDRFSAQQFSDYHSELNMSSLELGDSALYFCASSLGATPNTEAFFGQGTRLTVV.

This chain links TRBV7-9 with TRBJ2-7; D remains ambiguous. The germline CDR1 and CDR2 sequences are SEHNR and FQNEAQ (reference sequence). CDR3 length: 17 residues. V was clipped by 5 bases and J by 2 bases, with 22 bases between them. CDR3 nucleotides: TGTGCCAGCAGCCCTACCCTGCCCGGCGATGGCCCCTACGAGCAGTACTTC. Translated: CASSPTLPGDGPYEQYF.

On this clone itself: Other DNA sequences of this sample code for an identical CDR3. V is TRBV19 and J is TRBJ2-7, with D possibly matching TRBD1 (6 bases). CDR3 size: 12 residues. Germline-derived CDR1 and CDR2 are LNHDA and SQIVND (reference sequence). V lost 9 bases to trimming and J lost 6 bases, with 15 bases between them. CDR3 loop: CASRQGSGEQYF. For the CDR3, the DNA is TGTGCCAGCCGTCAGGGGAGCGGCGAGCAGTACTTC.

The gene calls are TRBV10-2 and TRBJ1-1; weak D call: TRBD1 (6 bases). Trimming cost V 6 bases and J 0 bases, with 11 bases left between them. The CDR3 runs to 14 residues. The germline CDR1 and CDR2 sequences are WSHSY and SAAADI. The DNA of the CDR3 is TGCGCCAGCAGCGCAGGGGTCATGAACACTGAAGCTTTCTTT. Translation gives CASSAGVMNTEAFF.

The chain uses TRBV5-5 and TRBJ1-2; unclear D gene. The V gene's germline CDR1 is SGHKS and CDR2 YYEKEE (reference sequence). V gave up 0 bases and J gave up 4 bases, with 7 bases separating them. The CDR3 totals 13 residues. The CDR3 region is CASSLEVVYGYTF. CDR3 sequence (DNA): TGTGCCAGCAGCTTGGAGGTTGTCTATGGCTACACCTTC.

The rearrangement links TRBV29-1 to TRBJ2-1; D not resolved. The CDR3 totals 12 residues. Germline assignment: CDR1 SQVTM and CDR2 ANQGSEA. With 7 bases removed from V and 0 bases from J, the gap between germline ends came to 7 bases. As DNA, the CDR3 is TGCAGCGCTCTCGGCTCCTACAATGAGCAGTTCTTC. Protein product: CSALGSYNEQFF.

To note about this clone: A read error may be the cause here, since a much bigger clone is one base away. Other DNA variants within this sample encode the same CDR3. The V and J genes are TRBV10-1 and TRBJ2-2; no firm D call. This CDR3 contains 12 residues. The ends were cut back, 2 bases at V and 4 bases at J, with 2 bases in the middle. Germline V lookup: CDR1 WNHNN, CDR2 SYGVQD (reference sequence). This chain's CDR3 is CASSETTGELFF. The CDR3 nucleotides read TGCGCCAGCAGTGAGACCACCGGGGAGCTGTTTTTT.

On this clone itself: Because the CDR3's place on the DNA is in doubt, the DNA is left out and the CDR3 is given as listed by TCRdb. The chain has TRBV6-6 and TRBJ1-1; TRBD1 reflects the table's D call only, with no check against the DNA. The CDR3 extends over 13 residues, inclusive of both ends. Germline V gene data show CDR1 as MNHNY and CDR2 as SVGAGI (reference sequence). The CDR3 reads CASILGAGTEAFF.

A remark on this clone: A read error may produce the germline difference seen at one junction end. This rearrangement joins TRBV7-7 to TRBJ2-1; D tentatively reads TRBD1 or TRBD2 (5 bases each). This CDR3 region has 13 residues. The germline CDR1 and CDR2 sequences are SSHAT and FNYEAQ (reference sequence). The DNA for the CDR3 is TGTGCTAGCAGCTTATGGCAGGGAGATGAGCAGTTCTTC. Translated: CASSLWQGDEQFF.

Turning to this clone: Distinct nucleotide sequences in the sample also encode this CDR3. This chain connects TRBV4-1 to TRBJ2-3; D is ambiguous. The germline gives CDR1 MGHRA, CDR2 YSYEKL. The CDR3 is 14 residues long. The V and J ends lost 3 bases and 3 bases respectively, with 10 bases between them. CDR3 sequence reads: CASSHGPGTDTQYF. In DNA form, the CDR3 reads TGCGCCAGCAGCCACGGCCCTGGGACAGATACGCAGTATTTT.

The V call is TRBV28, the J call TRBJ1-4; no clear D gene. The CDR3 extends over 13 amino acids. CDR1 and CDR2 (germline): MDHEN, SYDVKM. V was trimmed by 6 bases and J by 2 bases, leaving 7 bases between them. The CDR3 spells CASRLWTNEKLFF. CDR3 nucleotides: TGTGCCAGCAGACTATGGACTAATGAAAAACTGTTTTTT.

V and J are TRBV9 and TRBJ1-2, with unresolved D. V was pared by 2 bases and J by 4 bases, with 12 bases between. The CDR3 is made up of 14 amino acids. Germline V CDR1 and CDR2: SGDLS, YYNGEE. The CDR3 region has the DNA TGTGCCAGCAGCGTTTCGGGGTCGGCCTATGGCTACACCTTC. This codes for CASSVSGSAYGYTF.

The count of this clone is one. The genes are TRBV5-4 and TRBJ2-7; 11 nucleotides match TRBD1. This CDR3 comprises 15 residues. J gave up 4 bases and V 0 bases, and 3 bases lay outside the gene matches. CDR1 and CDR2 (germline): SGHNT, YYREEE (reference sequence). CDR3 DNA: TGTGCCAGCAGCTTGGTCGGGACAGGGGGTTACGAGCAGTACTTC. Encoded protein: CASSLVGTGGYEQYF.

The gene calls are TRBV7-9 and TRBJ2-3; TRBD2 agrees at 14 bases. J was trimmed by 0 bases and V by 6 bases; bases with no gene match: 8. Germline V CDR1 and CDR2: SEHNR, FQNEAQ (reference sequence). The CDR3 has 18 residues. The CDR3 spells CASSSTSGGAFSTDTQYF. Here the CDR3 DNA reads TGTGCCAGCAGTTCGACTAGCGGGGGGGCGTTTAGCACAGATACGCAGTATTTT.

This chain uses TRBV7-9 with TRBJ2-7, with 7 nucleotides matching TRBD2. This CDR3 is 13 amino acids long. From germline, CDR1 is SEHNR and CDR2 FQNEAQ (reference sequence). V lost 8 bases to trimming and J lost 6 bases; unmatched junction nucleotides: 10. The CDR3 reads CASRQGAGVEQYF. The DNA for the CDR3 is TGTGCCAGCCGTCAAGGGGCGGGAGTCGAGCAGTACTTC. Full variable domain (outside the CDR3, taken from reference TRBV7-9 and TRBJ2-7): DTGVSQNPRHKITKRGQNVTFRCDPISEHNRLYWYRQTLGQGPEFLTYFQNEAQLEKSRLLSDRFSAERPKGSFSTLEIQRTEQGDSAMYLCASRQGAGVEQYFGPGTRLTVT.

About this clone itself: This sample also contains other DNA sequences that code for the same CDR3. The V gene is TRBV7-9, the J gene TRBJ2-7, with D possibly being TRBD2 (5 bases). CDR1 is SEHNR, CDR2 FQNEAQ, per germline (reference sequence). The CDR3 runs to 14 residues. The V and J ends lost 1 base and 1 base respectively, with 8 bases between them. The CDR3 reads CASSLGGVSYEQYF. In DNA form, the CDR3 reads TGTGCCAGCAGCTTAGGGGGAGTGTCCTACGAGCAGTACTTC. Full variable domain (rest looked up from reference TRBV7-9 and TRBJ2-7): DTGVSQNPRHKITKRGQNVTFRCDPISEHNRLYWYRQTLGQGPEFLTYFQNEAQLEKSRLLSDRFSAERPKGSFSTLEIQRTEQGDSAMYLCASSLGGVSYEQYFGPGTRLTVT.

The chain employs TRBV6-4 and TRBJ2-1; a weak D match, TRBD2 (6 bases). From germline, CDR1 is MRHNA and CDR2 SNTAGT. The CDR3 runs 14 residues. The V gene lost 8 bases and the J gene lost 7 bases, with 18 bases spanning the gap. CDR3 in amino acids: CASSFRAGRNEQFF. The DNA of the CDR3 is TGTGCCAGCTCATTTAGGGCGGGGAGAAATGAGCAGTTCTTC.

CDR3 in DNA: TGTGCCGCGCCACCCGACCGGGGGCGAAACAATCAGCCCCAGCATTTT. Protein sequence: CAAPPDRGRNNQPQHF. This chain connects TRBV21-1 to TRBJ1-5. TRBV21-1 is a pseudogene. The CDR3 loop spans 16 amino acids.

The V gene is TRBV6-6, the J gene TRBJ1-6, with D hard to call. From germline, CDR1 is MNHNY and CDR2 SVGAGI (reference sequence). The V end lost 0 bases, the J end lost 9 bases, and 12 bases lay between the germline ends. The CDR3 spans 15 residues. The DNA for the CDR3 is TGTGCCAGCAGTTACTCTCCGGACCTCGGTTCACCCCTCCACTTT. This encodes CASSYSPDLGSPLHF.

The chain joins TRBV7-5 to TRBJ2-7; the table's D gene call, TRBD2, was not cross checked with the DNA. TRBV7-5 is marked as a pseudogene. The CDR3 runs to 12 residues. CDR3 in amino acids: CASSLGTYEQYF. DNA of the CDR3: TGTGCCAGCAGCTTAGGTACCTACGAGCAGTACTTC.